This T cell receptor (beta chain) was recorded in a study of T-cell reconstitution after alpha-beta-depleted transplantation in children. This clonotype was observed a handful of times. As yet, its antigen is unknown. Unique molecular identifiers featured in how the TCRbeta library was prepared. MiXCR, applied by TCRdb to the PCR reads, yields one record per CDR3 protein. Seen here are around 450,000 distinct CDR3 sequences, 43% observed once, and the top ten hold 27%. Study-level points and caveats: T-cell numbers and diversity one year post-transplant derived largely from freshly generated T cells. Surviving thymic progenitors and recipient T cells were the source of high TCRbeta diversity at day 60 in some patients. Several hundred graft clones that had expanded were reportedly the source of alpha-beta T cells about two months after transplant.

This receptor was identified in a girl aged 2-9 years with aplastic anemia, due to receive a stem cell transplant. The starting material was PBMCs, obtained before TCRalphabeta/CD19-depleted stem cell transplant.

CDR3 in DNA: TGTGCCAGCAGTGGAGGGCAGGAGACCTTCGAGACCCAGTACTTC. Its protein is CASSGGQETFETQYF. This chain connects TRBV9 to TRBJ2-5; a weak D match, TRBD2 (6 bases). CDR1 and CDR2 from the germline V gene are SGDLS and YYNGEE. V lost 5 bases and J 5 bases, leaving 19 bases between the germline ends. The CDR3 has 15 amino acids.